These 23 T cell receptor beta chains share one sample of origin, sequenced in a study of blood T cell repertoires in COVID-19. The protocol was immunoSEQ multiplex PCR, while the TCRdb copy is restricted to in-frame clones and leaves out a portion. The data hold 150,000 or so clones, with roughly 84% observed a single time. Sequenced sample: PBMCs or T cells enriched from blood (not recorded which). These receptors all stem from a woman aged 55-75 years who had recovered from COVID-19.

The rearrangement uses TRBV7-9 and TRBJ1-2; no definite D call. Trimming took off 1 base at V and 1 base at J, with 10 bases between the two ends. CDR1 and CDR2 (germline): SEHNR, FQNEAQ (reference sequence). The CDR3 extends over 15 amino acids. CDR3 nucleotides: TGTGCCAGCAGCTTAGTGTGGTCAGATAACTATGGCTACACCTTC. Residues: CASSLVWSDNYGYTF.

The chain carries TRBV11-2 and TRBJ1-2; weak D call: TRBD1 (5 bases). CDR3 size: 13 residues. The V end lost 3 bases, the J end lost 5 bases, and 10 bases lay between the germline ends. From germline, CDR1 is SGHAT and CDR2 FQNNGV. CDR3 protein: CASSFGAIYGYTF. CDR3 nucleotide sequence: TGTGCCAGCAGCTTTGGGGCTATATATGGCTACACCTTC.

The rearrangement uses TRBV11-2 and TRBJ1-2; the match to TRBD1 covers 7 bases. Germline-derived CDR1 and CDR2 are SGHAT and FQNNGV. The CDR3 sequence is 14 residues long. The V segment lost 6 bases and the J segment 8 bases; nucleotides outside the gene matches: 12. CDR3 nucleotides: TGTGCCAGCAGACGTCCCGGGACAGAATTCGGCTACACCTTC. It encodes CASRRPGTEFGYTF.

The V call is TRBV20-1, the J call TRBJ2-7; maybe TRBD1 (5 bases). This CDR3 contains 11 residues. Deletions cut 5 bases from V and 7 bases from J, with 12 bases between. Germline CDR1 reads DFQATT; CDR2 reads SNEGSKA (reference sequence). CDR3 sequence: CSALQGDEQYF. CDR3 coding DNA: TGCAGTGCTCTCCAGGGTGATGAGCAGTACTTC.

This clone was detected only a few times. The gene calls are TRBV6-5 and TRBJ1-6; D is unresolved. V was clipped by 6 bases and J by 3 bases, with 9 bases between them. The germline gives CDR1 MNHEY, CDR2 SVGAGI. The CDR3 contains 14 residues. The CDR3 loop is CASRLTDYNSPLHF. CDR3 nucleotides: TGTGCCAGCAGGTTAACAGACTATAATTCACCCCTCCACTTT.

CDR3 protein: CASSLDISGANVLTF. The CDR3 DNA reads as TGTGCCAGCAGCTTAGACATCTCTGGGGCCAACGTCCTGACTTTC. This chain joins TRBV7-2 and TRBJ2-6; D unclear. The CDR3 totals 15 residues. The germline V gene has CDR1 SGHTA and CDR2 FQGNSA. V was pared by 1 base and J by 0 bases, with 4 bases between.

This chain links TRBV18 with TRBJ1-5, with unresolved D. The CDR3 totals 15 residues. Trimming left V 0 bases short and J 1 base short, with 7 bases between. Germline V CDR1 and CDR2: KGHSH, LQKENI. The CDR3 here is CASSPPWASNQPQHF. CDR3 bases: TGTGCCAGCTCACCACCTTGGGCCAGCAATCAGCCCCAGCATTTT.

The chain has TRBV29-1 and TRBJ2-7, with a tentative D call TRBD2 (5 bases). This CDR3 spans 13 amino acids. V gave up 4 bases and J gave up 5 bases, with 15 bases separating them. Germline loops: CDR1 SQVTM, CDR2 ANQGSEA. The CDR3 loop reads CSVAIPGRNEQYF. DNA for the CDR3: TGCAGCGTTGCGATCCCGGGGAGAAACGAGCAGTACTTC.

The chain uses TRBV5-8 and TRBJ2-5, with D perhaps matching TRBD1 (6 bases). CDR1 SGHTS and CDR2 YDEGEE come from the germline V gene. This CDR3 comprises 14 residues. V was pared by 4 bases and J by 5 bases, with 15 bases between. CDR3 residues: CASSPRTGMETQYF. The CDR3 coding sequence is TGTGCCAGCAGCCCTAGAACAGGGATGGAGACCCAGTACTTC. The full variable domain, its missing parts supplied by reference TRBV5-8 and TRBJ2-5, is EAGVTQSPTHLIKTRGQQATLRCSPISGHTSVYWYQQALGLGLQFLLWYDEGEERNRGNFPPRFSGRQFPNYSSELNVNALELEDSALYLCASSPRTGMETQYFGPGTRLLVL.

Notes on this clone: In the same sample, other DNA sequences code for this CDR3. J is TRBJ1-2 and V is TRBV29-1, with no clear D. In germline, CDR1 is SQVTM, CDR2 ANQGSEA. CDR3 length: 11 amino acids. Trimming stripped 4 bases from V and 2 bases from J, with 5 bases between. CDR3 sequence reads: CSVGANYGYTF. The CDR3 nucleotides are TGCAGCGTTGGGGCAAACTATGGCTACACCTTC.

This chain links TRBV5-1 with TRBJ2-2; TRBD1 matches 9 bases. V gave up 2 bases and J gave up 4 bases; unmatched junction bases: 3. The CDR3 totals 15 residues. Germline V gene lookup returns CDR1 SGHRS and CDR2 YFSETQ. CDR3 in DNA: TGCGCCAGCAGCTTTGGACAGGGGCCCACCGGGGAGCTGTTTTTT. Translating it yields CASSFGQGPTGELFF. The full variable domain, in which reference TRBV5-1 and TRBJ2-2 provide the parts outside the CDR3, is KAGVTQTPRYLIKTRGQQVTLSCSPISGHRSVSWYQQTPGQGLQFLFEYFSETQRNKGNFPGRFSGRQFSNSRSEMNVSTLELGDSALYLCASSFGQGPTGELFFGEGSRLTVL.

The chain recombines TRBV30 with TRBJ2-3; TRBD2 agrees at 7 bases. V shed 2 bases, J shed 11 bases, and the junction held 10 bases outside the gene matches. The CDR3 extends over 13 amino acids. Germline V gene lookup returns CDR1 GTSNPN and CDR2 SVGIG (reference sequence). Here the CDR3 DNA reads TGTGCCTGGAGTTCCAGGACTAGAAAACAGCAGTATTTT. Translation: CAWSSRTRKQQYF.

The V and J genes are TRBV19 and TRBJ1-4; 9 bases agree with TRBD1. The germline gives CDR1 LNHDA, CDR2 SQIVND (reference sequence). The CDR3 extends over 13 amino acids. Trimming removed 7 bases from V and 8 bases from J; junction bases left unmatched: 5. CDR3 residues: CASTRTGAEKLFF. For the CDR3, the DNA is TGTGCCAGTACTAGGACAGGGGCCGAAAAACTGTTTTTT.

The genes are TRBV6-5 and TRBJ1-1; 8 bases agree with TRBD1. Germline CDR1 and CDR2: MNHEY and SVGAGI. The CDR3 runs to 13 residues. Losses at the gene ends were 5 bases for V and 4 bases for J; bases not matched to a gene: 3. CDR3 coding DNA: TGTGCCAGCAGTCGAGACAGGGGCACTGAAGCTTTCTTT. Translated, it gives CASSRDRGTEAFF.

This clone came up many times. The V gene is TRBV6-5, the J gene TRBJ1-3; TRBD1 aligns across 10 bases. The CDR3 extends over 15 amino acids. V dropped 7 bases and J dropped 2; count of bases not matched to a gene: 5. CDR1 is MNHEY and CDR2 is SVGAGI in the germline V gene. CDR3 amino acids: CASTIGTGAGNTIYF. The CDR3, as DNA: TGTGCCAGCACCATCGGGACAGGGGCTGGAAACACCATATATTTT.

The gene calls are TRBV7-8 and TRBJ2-7, with 9 nucleotides matching TRBD1. This CDR3 has 14 residues. Germline V lookup: CDR1 SGHVS, CDR2 FQNEAQ. V was pared by 1 base and J by 5 bases, with 3 bases of the junction left unmatched. Written as DNA, the CDR3 is TGTGCCAGCAGCTTAGAGGGACAGGGTCACGAGCAGTACTTC. This encodes CASSLEGQGHEQYF. Together with reference TRBV7-8 and TRBJ2-7, the CDR3 gives the full variable domain: GAGVSQSPRYKVAKRGQDVALRCDPISGHVSLFWYQQALGQGPEFLTYFQNEAQLDKSGLPSDRFFAERPEGSVSTLKIQRTQQEDSAVYLCASSLEGQGHEQYFGPGTRLTVT.

This chain links TRBV29-1 with TRBJ2-7; TRBD1 is a possible D gene (5 bases). The CDR3 runs to 12 residues. Trimming shortened V by 4 bases and J by 2 bases, and 9 bases separated the two germline ends. Germline-derived CDR1 and CDR2 are SQVTM and ANQGSEA. As DNA, the CDR3 is TGCAGCGTTGTTGGGGCCCCCTACGAGCAGTACTTC. Its protein product is CSVVGAPYEQYF.

Turning to this clone: Other DNA sequences within the sample encode an identical CDR3. The chain couples TRBV28 to TRBJ2-7, with a weak D call TRBD1 (5 bases). This CDR3 is 11 amino acids long. V was trimmed by 6 bases and J by 2 bases, leaving 5 bases between them. Germline CDR1 is MDHEN and CDR2 is SYDVKM. The DNA for the CDR3 is TGTGCCAGCAGCAGGGCCTACGAGCAGTACTTC. The encoded protein is CASSRAYEQYF.

CDR3 in amino acids: CASIFPWDISSGANVLTF. The DNA for the CDR3 is TGTGCCAGCATTTTTCCCTGGGACATCAGCTCTGGGGCCAACGTCCTGACTTTC. This chain connects TRBV27 to TRBJ2-6; D perhaps matches TRBD1 (6 bases). The germline V gene has CDR1 MNHEY and CDR2 SMNVEV (reference sequence). Trimming shortened V by 7 bases and J by 0 bases, and 19 bases separated the two germline ends. The CDR3 length is 18 residues.

The chain combines TRBV7-3 with TRBJ2-1; 7 nucleotides align to TRBD2. The CDR3 contains 15 residues. J gave up 2 bases and V 6 bases, and 7 bases lay outside the gene matches. The germline V gene encodes CDR1 SGHTA and CDR2 FQGTGA. The CDR3 bases are TGTGCCAGCAGTCAAGCTGGGACTACCTACAATGAGCAGTTCTTC. It is translated as CASSQAGTTYNEQFF.

This clone was seen a handful of times. The CDR3 loop is CASSQDRDTEAFF. CDR3 sequence (DNA): TGTGCCAGCAGCCAGGACAGGGACACTGAAGCTTTCTTT. The V call is TRBV3-1 (or the pseudogene TRBV3-2), the J call TRBJ1-1; 8 positions match TRBD1. Per germline, CDR1 LGHDT and CDR2 YNNKEL (reference sequence). Trimming at V came to 3 bases and at J to 3 bases, leaving 0 bases not matched to a gene. This CDR3 comprises 13 residues.

The chain couples TRBV2 to TRBJ2-2, with D possibly being TRBD1 (5 bases). Germline values: CDR1 SNHLY, CDR2 FYNNEI. Trimming pared 6 bases from V and 6 bases from J, leaving 14 bases between. The CDR3 has 14 amino acids. The CDR3 protein is CASSEVRVSGELFF. The CDR3 DNA follows: TGTGCCAGCAGCGAGGTCAGGGTATCCGGGGAGCTGTTTTTT.

V and J are TRBV4-1 and TRBJ2-7; 10 bases align to TRBD1. With 1 base clipped from V and 2 bases from J, the junction kept 2 bases outside the gene matches. This CDR3 comprises 15 residues. CDR1 MGHRA and CDR2 YSYEKL come from the germline V gene. The CDR3 loop is CASSQGQGAPYEQYF. CDR3 in DNA: TGCGCCAGCAGCCAAGGACAGGGGGCCCCCTACGAGCAGTACTTC.